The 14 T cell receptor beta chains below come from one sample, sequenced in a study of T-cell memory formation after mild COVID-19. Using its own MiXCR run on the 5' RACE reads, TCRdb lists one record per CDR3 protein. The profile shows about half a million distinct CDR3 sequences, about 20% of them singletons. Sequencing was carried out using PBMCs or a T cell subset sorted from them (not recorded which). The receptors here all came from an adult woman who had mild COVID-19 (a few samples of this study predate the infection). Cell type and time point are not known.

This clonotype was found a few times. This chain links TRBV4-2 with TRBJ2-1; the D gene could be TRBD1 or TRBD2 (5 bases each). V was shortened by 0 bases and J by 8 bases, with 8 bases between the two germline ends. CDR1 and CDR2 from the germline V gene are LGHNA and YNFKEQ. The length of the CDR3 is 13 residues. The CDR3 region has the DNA TGTGCCAGCAGCCAAGATCTGGGGGATGAGCAGTTCTTC. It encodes CASSQDLGDEQFF.

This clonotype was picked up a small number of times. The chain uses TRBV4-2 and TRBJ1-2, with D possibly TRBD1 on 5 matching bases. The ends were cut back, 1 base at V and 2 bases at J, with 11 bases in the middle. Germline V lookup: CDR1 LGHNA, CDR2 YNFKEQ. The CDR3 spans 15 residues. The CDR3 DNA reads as TGTGCCAGCAGCCAAGCCGCGGGGGTGAACTATGGCTACACCTTC. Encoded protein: CASSQAAGVNYGYTF.

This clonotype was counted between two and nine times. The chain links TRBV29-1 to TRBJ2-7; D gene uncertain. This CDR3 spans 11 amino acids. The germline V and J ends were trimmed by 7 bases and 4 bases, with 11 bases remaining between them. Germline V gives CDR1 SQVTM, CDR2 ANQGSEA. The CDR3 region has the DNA TGCAGCGCAACTCTGAATTACGAGCAGTACTTC. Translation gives CSATLNYEQYF.

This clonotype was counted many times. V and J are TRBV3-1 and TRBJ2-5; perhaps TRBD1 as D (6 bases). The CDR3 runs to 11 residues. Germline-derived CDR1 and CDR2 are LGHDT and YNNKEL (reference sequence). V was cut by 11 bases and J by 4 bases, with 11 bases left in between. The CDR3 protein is CASQGGETQYF. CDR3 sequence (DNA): TGTGCCTCTCAAGGGGGAGAGACCCAGTACTTC.

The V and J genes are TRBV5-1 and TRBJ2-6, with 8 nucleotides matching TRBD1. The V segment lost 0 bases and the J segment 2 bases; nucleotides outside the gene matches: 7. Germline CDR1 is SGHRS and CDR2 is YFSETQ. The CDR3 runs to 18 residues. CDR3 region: CASSLGGTGAPGANVLTF. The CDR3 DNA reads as TGCGCCAGCAGCTTGGGGGGGACAGGAGCTCCTGGGGCCAACGTCCTGACTTTC. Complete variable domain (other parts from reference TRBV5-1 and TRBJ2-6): KAGVTQTPRYLIKTRGQQVTLSCSPISGHRSVSWYQQTPGQGLQFLFEYFSETQRNKGNFPGRFSGRQFSNSRSEMNVSTLELGDSALYLCASSLGGTGAPGANVLTFGAGSRLTVL.

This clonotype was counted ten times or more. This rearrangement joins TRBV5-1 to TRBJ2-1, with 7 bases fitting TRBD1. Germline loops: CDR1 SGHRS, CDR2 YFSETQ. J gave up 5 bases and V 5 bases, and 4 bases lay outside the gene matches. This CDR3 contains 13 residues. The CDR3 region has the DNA TGCGCCAGCAGACCGGGACAGAACAATGAGCAGTTCTTC. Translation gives CASRPGQNNEQFF.

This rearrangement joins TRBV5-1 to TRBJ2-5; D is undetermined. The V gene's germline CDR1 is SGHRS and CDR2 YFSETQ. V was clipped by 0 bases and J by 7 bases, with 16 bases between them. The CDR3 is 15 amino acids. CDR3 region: CASSLAGTIGGTQYF. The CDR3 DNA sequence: TGCGCCAGCAGCTTGGCCGGAACCATCGGCGGGACCCAGTACTTC. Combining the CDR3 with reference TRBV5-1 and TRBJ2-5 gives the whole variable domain KAGVTQTPRYLIKTRGQQVTLSCSPISGHRSVSWYQQTPGQGLQFLFEYFSETQRNKGNFPGRFSGRQFSNSRSEMNVSTLELGDSALYLCASSLAGTIGGTQYFGPGTRLLVL.

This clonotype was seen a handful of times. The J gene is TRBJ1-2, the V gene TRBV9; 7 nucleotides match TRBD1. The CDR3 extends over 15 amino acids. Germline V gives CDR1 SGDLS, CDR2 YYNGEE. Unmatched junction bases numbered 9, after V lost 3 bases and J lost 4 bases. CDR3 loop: CASSDETGNGYGYTF. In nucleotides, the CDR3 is TGTGCCAGCAGCGATGAGACAGGGAATGGCTATGGCTACACCTTC.

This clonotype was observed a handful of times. In DNA form, the CDR3 reads TGTGCCAGCAGTTACTCGGTTGGAGTAGCGGGAGTTTCGGTGGCGTTCTTC. Protein sequence: CASSYSVGVAGVSVAFF. This chain links TRBV6-2 or TRBV6-3 with TRBJ2-1, with 9 bases fitting TRBD2. The germline gives CDR1 MNHEY, CDR2 SVGEGT. The length of the CDR3 is 17 residues. The V and J ends lost 0 bases and 15 bases, in that order; junction bases with no gene match: 18.

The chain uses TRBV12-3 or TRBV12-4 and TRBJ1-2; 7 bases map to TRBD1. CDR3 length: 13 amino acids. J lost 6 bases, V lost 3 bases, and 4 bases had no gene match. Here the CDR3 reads CASSFGQVDGYTF. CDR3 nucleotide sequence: TGTGCCAGCAGTTTTGGACAGGTAGATGGCTACACCTTC.

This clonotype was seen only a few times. DNA of the CDR3: TGTGCCATCAGCCGTGGGACCCTCGGGACCCAGTACTTC. Its translation is CAISRGTLGTQYF. The chain has TRBV10-3 and TRBJ2-5, with D perhaps given as TRBD1 or TRBD2 (5 bases each). V was clipped by 6 bases and J by 7 bases, with 15 bases between them. This CDR3 has 13 amino acids. The germline CDR1 and CDR2 sequences are ENHRY and SYGVKD.

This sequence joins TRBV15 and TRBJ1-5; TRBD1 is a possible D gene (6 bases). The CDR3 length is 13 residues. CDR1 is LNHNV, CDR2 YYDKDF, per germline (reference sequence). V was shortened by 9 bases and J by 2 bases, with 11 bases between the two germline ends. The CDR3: CATQGGGNQPQHF. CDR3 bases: TGTGCCACTCAAGGGGGGGGCAATCAGCCCCAGCATTTT.

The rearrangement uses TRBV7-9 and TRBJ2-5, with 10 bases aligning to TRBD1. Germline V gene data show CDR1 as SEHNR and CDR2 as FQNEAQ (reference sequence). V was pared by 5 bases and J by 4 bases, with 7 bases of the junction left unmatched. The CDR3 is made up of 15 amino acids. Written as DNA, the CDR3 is TGTGCCAGCAGCAAATCCGGGACAGGGGCAGAGACCCAGTACTTC. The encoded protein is CASSKSGTGAETQYF.

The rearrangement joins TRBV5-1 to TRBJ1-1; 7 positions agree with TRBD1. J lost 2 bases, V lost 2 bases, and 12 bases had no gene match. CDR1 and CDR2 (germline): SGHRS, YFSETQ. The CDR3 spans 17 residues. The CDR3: CASSFPSEAGGNTEAFF. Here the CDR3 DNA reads TGCGCCAGCAGCTTTCCATCTGAGGCAGGGGGAAACACTGAAGCTTTCTTT.